These 7 T cell receptor beta chains share one sample of origin, sequenced in a study of T cells in localized non-small cell lung cancer. The protocol was immunoSEQ multiplex PCR, while the TCRdb copy is restricted to in-frame clones and leaves out a portion. This table holds roughly 50,000 clones, about nine tenths found once. The sequencing used peripheral blood, collected before any cancer treatment. These receptors were collected from a man between 40 and 75 years old with stage I lung adenocarcinoma.

This chain connects TRBV5-1 to TRBJ1-2, with D hard to call. The V gene's germline CDR1 is SGHRS and CDR2 YFSETQ. V was clipped by 8 bases and J by 4 bases, with 24 bases between them. The CDR3 has 16 residues. CDR3 DNA: TGCGCCAGTTACAACCCCGGAATCACTTCTCCCTATGGCTACACCTTC. It specifies CASYNPGITSPYGYTF. Based on the CDR3 plus reference TRBV5-1 and TRBJ1-2, the full variable domain is KAGVTQTPRYLIKTRGQQVTLSCSPISGHRSVSWYQQTPGQGLQFLFEYFSETQRNKGNFPGRFSGRQFSNSRSEMNVSTLELGDSALYLCASYNPGITSPYGYTFGSGTRLTVV.

As DNA, the CDR3 is TGTGCCAGCAGCCCTTACAGGCGCACAGATACGCAGTATTTT. Translated: CASSPYRRTDTQYF. The rearrangement uses TRBV28 and TRBJ2-3; D perhaps matches TRBD1 (5 bases). Germline loops: CDR1 MDHEN, CDR2 SYDVKM. The CDR3 has 14 amino acids. The V gene lost 6 bases and the J gene lost 1 base, with 11 bases spanning the gap.

The V call is TRBV9, the J call TRBJ2-7; 11 bases agree with TRBD2. Per germline, CDR1 SGDLS and CDR2 YYNGEE. With 4 bases clipped from V and 7 bases from J, the junction kept 7 bases outside the gene matches. The CDR3 has 14 residues. CDR3 sequence (DNA): TGTGCCAGCAGCCCACTAGCGGGAGTGGGAGAGCAGTACTTC. It is translated as CASSPLAGVGEQYF.

V usage is TRBV21-1 and J usage is TRBJ2-7; the table's D call, TRBD1, has no DNA check behind it. TRBV21-1 is deemed a pseudogene. CDR3 length: 15 amino acids. The CDR3 region has the DNA TGTGCCAGCAGCCACACGGGGCCAGGGGGCTACGAGCAGTACTTC. Translated: CASSHTGPGGYEQYF.

V and J are TRBV19 and TRBJ2-1; D unclear. Germline loops: CDR1 LNHDA, CDR2 SQIVND (reference sequence). V was cut by 3 bases and J by 0 bases, with 12 bases left in between. The CDR3 is 16 amino acids. The CDR3, as DNA: TGTGCCAGTAGTATGCGATACGGCAGCTCCTACAATGAGCAGTTCTTC. This translates into CASSMRYGSSYNEQFF.

The chain employs TRBV6-6 and TRBJ1-4, with D possibly being TRBD1 (5 bases). V lost 0 bases to trimming and J lost 2 bases, with 10 bases between them. The CDR3 sequence is 16 residues long. Looked up from germline, CDR1 is MNHNY and CDR2 is SVGAGI (reference sequence). The CDR3 DNA follows: TGTGCCAGCAGTTACTCGTCGGCAGGGACTAATGAAAAACTGTTTTTT. Encoded protein: CASSYSSAGTNEKLFF.

This chain's CDR3 is CASSQVPFYGYTF. CDR3 DNA: TGCGCCAGCAGCCAAGTTCCATTCTATGGCTACACCTTC. The V and J genes are TRBV4-1 and TRBJ1-2; D is ambiguous. CDR3 length equals 13 residues. Germline V gene sequence: CDR1 MGHRA, CDR2 YSYEKL. V was clipped by 1 base and J by 4 bases, with 7 bases between them.